Below are 27 T cell receptor beta chains sequenced from a single sample in a study of CD8+ T cells in alopecia areata. This sample's treatment: oral pan-JAK inhibitor, 5-10 mg twice daily. Sequencing used cDNA as its template, made by extracting RNA and reverse transcribing it. TCRdb's copy holds only in-frame clones and misses some; the assay was immunoSEQ multiplex PCR. The sample carries about 250,000 clones, about three fifths recorded once. The sequences come from CD4+ T cells sorted from blood, collected at week 52, from a patient treated with tofacitinib. All receptors come from a human donor with alopecia areata.

V and J are TRBV5-4 and TRBJ2-1; the match to TRBD2 covers 7 bases. Unmatched junction bases numbered 8, after V lost 5 bases and J lost 0 bases. CDR1 is SGHNT and CDR2 is YYREEE in the germline V gene (reference sequence). This CDR3 spans 16 amino acids. The CDR3 here is CASRLEGGSSYNEQFF. CDR3 bases: TGTGCCAGCAGACTAGAGGGCGGGAGCTCCTACAATGAGCAGTTCTTC. The entire variable domain, with the rest obtained from reference TRBV5-4 and TRBJ2-1, is as follows: ETGVTQSPTHLIKTRGQQVTLRCSSQSGHNTVSWYQQALGQGPQFIFQYYREEENGRGNFPPRFSGLQFPNYSSELNVNALELDDSALYLCASRLEGGSSYNEQFFGPGTRLTVL.

This clone has only one observation. This chain connects TRBV4-3 to TRBJ1-1; D not resolved. Germline V gene data show CDR1 as LGHNA and CDR2 as YSLEER. The CDR3 contains 15 residues. Deletions cut 0 bases from V and 2 bases from J, with 10 bases between. As DNA, the CDR3 is TGCGCCAGCAGCCAAGATTGGCAGTTTAACACTGAAGCTTTCTTT. Translating it yields CASSQDWQFNTEAFF.

The chain carries TRBV6-1 and TRBJ2-5; D is unclear. CDR1 and CDR2 (germline): MNHNS, SASEGT. V gave up 6 bases and J gave up 2 bases, with 10 bases separating them. The CDR3 consists of 13 residues. The DNA of the CDR3 is TGTGCCAGCAGCCGACATTTACAAGAGACCCAGTACTTC. Protein: CASSRHLQETQYF.

The sample holds a few counts of this clone. The CDR3 nucleotides are TGTGCCAGCAGTTCTAATAGCAATCAGCCCCAGCATTTT. Translated, it gives CASSSNSNQPQHF. The chain links TRBV7-3 to TRBJ1-5, with D unclear. The CDR3 loop spans 13 amino acids. The V end was cut by 6 bases, the J end by 0 bases, with 6 bases between. Germline CDR1 SGHTA, CDR2 FQGTGA.

The chain recombines TRBV5-6 with TRBJ1-2; a weak D match, TRBD1 (5 bases). Germline values: CDR1 SGHDT, CDR2 YYEEEE. V was cut by 4 bases and J by 7 bases, with 11 bases left in between. The CDR3 totals 12 residues. The CDR3 DNA follows: TGTGCCAGCAGCCTCGGGACGGCTGGCTACACCTTC. It translates to CASSLGTAGYTF.

V is TRBV30 and J is TRBJ2-7, with TRBD1 identical over 8 bases. Germline values: CDR1 GTSNPN, CDR2 SVGIG (reference sequence). This CDR3 region has 14 residues. Trimming removed 4 bases from V and 4 bases from J; junction bases left unmatched: 9. The CDR3 DNA reads as TGTGCCTGGAACTCAGGGACAGGTGTATACGAGCAGTACTTC. Residues: CAWNSGTGVYEQYF.

The rearrangement joins TRBV25-1 to TRBJ2-6; D may be TRBD1 or TRBD2 (5 bases each). V lost 2 bases to trimming and J lost 0 bases, with 11 bases between them. The CDR3 covers 17 residues. CDR1 is MGHDK, CDR2 SYGVNS, per germline. DNA of the CDR3: TGTGCCAGCAGTGAAACCGGGACGGCCTCTGGGGCCAACGTCCTGACTTTC. Translated: CASSETGTASGANVLTF.

This clone was observed a handful of times. This chain connects TRBV5-4 to TRBJ2-5, with D uncertain. The CDR3 length is 13 residues. Germline values: CDR1 SGHNT, CDR2 YYREEE (reference sequence). Trimming shortened V by 4 bases and J by 2 bases, and 9 bases separated the two germline ends. The CDR3 DNA reads TGTGCCAGCAGCGCTCCACAACAAGAGACCCAGTACTTC. Translation gives CASSAPQQETQYF.

This clone showed up just once. The chain combines TRBV5-6 with TRBJ2-4; D gene unclear. Germline lookup yields CDR1 SGHDT and CDR2 YYEEEE. This CDR3 is 12 amino acids long. Trimming removed 0 bases from V and 6 bases from J, with 4 bases in between. DNA of the CDR3: TGTGCCAGCAGCTTGGGGAGAAACATTCAGTACTTC. This gives the protein CASSLGRNIQYF.

The chain joins TRBV5-6 to TRBJ1-5; 7 nucleotides agree with TRBD1. The CDR3 has 14 amino acids. J lost 5 bases, V lost 1 base, and 3 bases had no gene match. Germline assignment: CDR1 SGHDT and CDR2 YYEEEE. The CDR3, as DNA: TGTGCCAGCAGCTTGTTTCAGGGGGATCAGCCCCAGCATTTT. Translated, it gives CASSLFQGDQPQHF.

V and J are TRBV19 and TRBJ2-7, with D possibly matching TRBD1 (6 bases). From germline, CDR1 is LNHDA and CDR2 SQIVND (reference sequence). The CDR3 consists of 14 residues. Trimming cost V 5 bases and J 2 bases, with 13 bases left between them. In nucleotides, the CDR3 is TGTGCCAGTAGTTTCAGGGGACCTCCCTACGAGCAGTACTTC. Its translation: CASSFRGPPYEQYF.

The gene calls are TRBV27 and TRBJ2-7; the D gene is possibly TRBD2 (6 bases). The length of the CDR3 is 13 residues. V lost 5 bases and J 3 bases, leaving 11 bases between the germline ends. Germline assignment: CDR1 MNHEY and CDR2 SMNVEV (reference sequence). The CDR3 spells CASSRGLFYEQYF. DNA of the CDR3: TGTGCCAGCAGTAGGGGACTGTTCTACGAGCAGTACTTC.

This clone has just a few counts. The chain carries TRBV15 and TRBJ2-5, with a weak D call TRBD1 (5 bases). The CDR3 sequence is 14 residues long. Germline assignment: CDR1 LNHNV and CDR2 YYDKDF (reference sequence). Deletions cut 0 bases from V and 1 base from J, with 6 bases between. This CDR3 is CATSRERGQETQYF. CDR3 DNA sequence: TGTGCCACCAGCAGAGAAAGGGGCCAAGAGACCCAGTACTTC.

The chain's CDR3 is CASSTNMGDEQYF. Here the CDR3 DNA reads TGTGCCAGCAGTACAAACATGGGTGACGAGCAGTACTTC. This chain uses TRBV6-6 with TRBJ2-7; D not resolved. Germline V gene sequence: CDR1 MNHNY, CDR2 SVGAGI (reference sequence). The CDR3 runs 13 residues. Between the trimmed V and J ends, which lost 5 bases and 5 bases, there was a span of 13 bases.

This chain connects TRBV6-5 to TRBJ2-2; D is unclear. In germline, CDR1 is MNHEY, CDR2 SVGAGI. The CDR3 totals 14 residues. Trimming took off 7 bases at V and 7 bases at J, with 16 bases between the two ends. The CDR3 loop reads CASITTWDGGELFF. CDR3 nucleotide sequence: TGTGCCAGCATCACAACATGGGATGGCGGGGAGCTGTTTTTT.

In this sample, this clone turned up a few times. This rearrangement joins TRBV6-6 to TRBJ1-1; D uncertain. CDR1 and CDR2 (germline): MNHNY, SVGAGI (reference sequence). The CDR3 is 10 amino acids. Trimming pared 5 bases from V and 10 bases from J, leaving 8 bases between. This chain's CDR3 is CASSDKGAFF. The DNA for the CDR3 is TGTGCCAGCAGTGACAAGGGAGCTTTCTTT.

This clone turned up a few times. This chain links TRBV6-5 with TRBJ2-7; D possibly corresponds to TRBD1 (6 bases). V was shortened by 2 bases and J by 3 bases, with 11 bases between the two germline ends. The CDR3 totals 14 residues. Germline V CDR1 and CDR2: MNHEY, SVGAGI. The CDR3 DNA reads as TGTGCCAGCAGTTACGCTAACAGGGACTACGAGCAGTACTTC. Translating it yields CASSYANRDYEQYF.

A few counts support this clone. The same CDR3 is also encoded by other DNA sequences in this sample. The genes are TRBV5-6 and TRBJ1-2; D is undetermined. The CDR3 has 13 residues. Germline values: CDR1 SGHDT, CDR2 YYEEEE. Between the trimmed V and J ends, which lost 4 bases and 2 bases, there was a span of 9 bases. In nucleotides, the CDR3 is TGTGCCAGCAGCCCTGGACGGAACTATGGCTACACCTTC. This encodes CASSPGRNYGYTF.

The chain recombines TRBV19 with TRBJ1-1; D may be TRBD1 (5 bases). The V end lost 5 bases, the J end lost 4 bases, and 14 bases lay between the germline ends. Germline V gives CDR1 LNHDA, CDR2 SQIVND (reference sequence). This CDR3 contains 14 residues. The CDR3 sequence is CASSLIRRGTEAFF. The CDR3 region has the DNA TGTGCCAGTAGTTTAATCAGAAGGGGCACTGAAGCTTTCTTT.

The chain recombines TRBV20-1 with TRBJ2-7; D is unresolved. Germline V lookup: CDR1 DFQATT, CDR2 SNEGSKA (reference sequence). This CDR3 is 11 amino acids long. V was clipped by 6 bases and J by 5 bases, with 11 bases between them. CDR3 residues: CSAVTRHEQYF. The CDR3 nucleotides read TGCAGTGCCGTGACGAGACACGAGCAGTACTTC.

The chain couples TRBV7-2 to TRBJ2-2, with 16 positions matching TRBD2. The V and J ends lost 5 bases and 5 bases, in that order; junction bases with no gene match: 8. Germline-derived CDR1 and CDR2 are SGHTA and FQGNSA. The length of the CDR3 is 18 residues. CDR3 in DNA: TGTGCCAGCAGCCCCCGGGGACTAGCGGGGGGGCGTACCGGGGAGCTGTTTTTT. Residues: CASSPRGLAGGRTGELFF.

The chain is built from TRBV5-1 and TRBJ1-1, with D maybe TRBD1 (5 bases). CDR1 is SGHRS, CDR2 YFSETQ, per germline. V was pared by 5 bases and J by 7 bases, with 18 bases between. This CDR3 has 14 amino acids. The CDR3 region is CASSPSAPRGEAFF. CDR3 nucleotides: TGCGCCAGCAGTCCCTCTGCTCCGAGGGGTGAAGCTTTCTTT.

The chain combines TRBV9 with TRBJ2-5; maybe TRBD1 (6 bases). Germline CDR1 SGDLS, CDR2 YYNGEE. Trimming removed 3 bases at V and 5 bases at J, with 14 bases between. This CDR3 is 14 amino acids long. The CDR3 region has the DNA TGTGCCAGCAGCGAAGGACAGTCTGGCGAGACCCAGTACTTC. Translating it yields CASSEGQSGETQYF. The full variable domain, rest sourced from reference TRBV9 and TRBJ2-5, is DSGVTQTPKHLITATGQRVTLRCSPRSGDLSVYWYQQSLDQGLQFLIQYYNGEERAKGNILERFSAQQFPDLHSELNLSSLELGDSALYFCASSEGQSGETQYFGPGTRLLVL.

The genes are TRBV7-2 and TRBJ2-1; TRBD2 aligns across 7 bases. Trimming cost V 8 bases and J 2 bases; bases outside gene matches: 12. CDR3 length equals 16 residues. CDR1 SGHTA and CDR2 FQGNSA come from the germline V gene. As DNA, the CDR3 is TGTGCCAGCGACAAAAAGCGGGGAACCACCTACAATGAGCAGTTCTTC. Its translation is CASDKKRGTTYNEQFF.

This chain uses TRBV6-5 with TRBJ2-5, with a tentative D call TRBD2 (5 bases). Trimming cost V 2 bases and J 5 bases, with 15 bases left between them. Per the germline V gene, CDR1 is MNHEY and CDR2 is SVGAGI. The CDR3 is 15 residues long. The CDR3 nucleotides read TGTGCCAGCAGTTACCAGTTTAGGGAGTTTGAGACCCAGTACTTC. Translation: CASSYQFREFETQYF.

This clone was seen more than once but under ten times. The genes are TRBV20-1 and TRBJ2-4; D is undetermined. From germline, CDR1 is DFQATT and CDR2 SNEGSKA (reference sequence). This CDR3 region has 11 residues. V shed 0 bases and J shed 9 bases, with 6 bases lying between them. The chain's CDR3 is CSARDLGIQYF. The CDR3 DNA is TGCAGTGCTAGAGATTTGGGCATTCAGTACTTC.

The chain combines TRBV7-9 with TRBJ2-7, with D possibly matching TRBD1 (5 bases). Germline loops: CDR1 SEHNR, CDR2 FQNEAQ (reference sequence). V shed 5 bases and J shed 0 bases, with 8 bases lying between them. This CDR3 comprises 13 residues. The CDR3 sequence: CASSRQSSYEQYF. The CDR3 DNA sequence: TGTGCCAGCAGCCGACAGAGCTCCTACGAGCAGTACTTC.